This T cell receptor (beta chain) was sequenced for a study of OX40 agonist ivuxolimab in advanced cancers. Study information: Across the patients, intravenous ivuxolimab was delivered every 2 weeks at 0.01 to 10 mg/kg.

The CDR3 contains 16 residues. Germline V gene data show CDR1 as SGDLS and CDR2 as YYNGEE. V was pared by 0 bases and J by 6 bases, with 9 bases of the junction left unmatched. Measured with immunoSEQ multiplex PCR; TCRdb has only the in-frame clones, and not every one. The sample lists about 69,000 clones; 80% to 85% were seen once. Patients with autoimmune history or systemic immunosuppression were excluded. The rearrangement joins TRBV9 to TRBJ2-3, with 8 bases lining up with TRBD2. The sample was CD4+ or CD8+ T cells sorted from blood, taken in a trial of the OX40 agonist ivuxolimab. The TCR sequence derives from an adult with an advanced solid tumor such as melanoma, head and neck, liver or kidney cancer. CDR3 nucleotide sequence: TGTGCCAGCAGCGTAGGGGCTAGCGGGTTGGGGGATACGCAGTATTTT. This encodes CASSVGASGLGDTQYF.